This TCR beta chain was sequenced during a study of blood T cell repertoires in COVID-19. Study background: The United States, Italy and Spain provided the acute and convalescent COVID-19 samples. T cells, B-cell-depleted T cells, or PBMCs provided the cDNA or gDNA that served as material.

Methods used by the authors: By means of reference gene primer amplification, nucleated cell counts were estimated. TCRdb's copy holds only in-frame clones and misses some; the assay was immunoSEQ multiplex PCR. Clone size and V and J calls were adopted from that table, with D and trimming inferred from the DNA. The sample lists 130,000 to 150,000 clones, roughly four fifths occurring once. The V segment lost 4 bases and the J segment 0 bases; nucleotides outside the gene matches: 5. Germline V gives CDR1 LGHNA, CDR2 YSLEER. This CDR3 region has 17 residues. The clonotype originates from a human donor in a cohort sampled during active COVID-19. The chain combines TRBV4-3 with TRBJ2-1; 11 bases fit TRBD2. Sequencing was done on a sample of peripheral blood. The chain's CDR3 is CASSRFLAGGSYNEQFF. The DNA of the CDR3 is TGCGCCAGCAGCCGCTTCCTAGCGGGGGGCTCCTACAATGAGCAGTTCTTC.